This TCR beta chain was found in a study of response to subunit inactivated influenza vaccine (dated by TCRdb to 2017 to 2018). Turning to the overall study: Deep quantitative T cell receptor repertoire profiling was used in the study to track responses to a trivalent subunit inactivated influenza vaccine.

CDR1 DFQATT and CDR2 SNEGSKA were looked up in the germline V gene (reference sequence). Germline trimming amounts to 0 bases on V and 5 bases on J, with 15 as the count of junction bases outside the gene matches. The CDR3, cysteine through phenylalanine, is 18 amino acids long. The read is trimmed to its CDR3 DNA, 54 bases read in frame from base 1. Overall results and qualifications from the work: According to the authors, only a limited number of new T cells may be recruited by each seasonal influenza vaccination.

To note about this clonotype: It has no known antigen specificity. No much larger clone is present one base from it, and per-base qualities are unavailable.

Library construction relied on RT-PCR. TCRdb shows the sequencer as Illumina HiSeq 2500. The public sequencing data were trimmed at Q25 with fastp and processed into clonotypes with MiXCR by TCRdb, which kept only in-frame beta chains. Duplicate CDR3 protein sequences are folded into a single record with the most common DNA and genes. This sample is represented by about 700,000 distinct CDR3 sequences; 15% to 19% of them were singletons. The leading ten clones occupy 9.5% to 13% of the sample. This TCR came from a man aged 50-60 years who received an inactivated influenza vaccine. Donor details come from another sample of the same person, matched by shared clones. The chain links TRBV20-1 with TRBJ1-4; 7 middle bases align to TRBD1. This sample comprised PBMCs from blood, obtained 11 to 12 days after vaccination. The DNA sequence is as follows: TGCAGTGCTAGAGATTTCGCCCAAGGGGGCGGCTTCAATGAAAAACTGTTTTTT. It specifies CSARDFAQGGGFNEKLFF.